The 16 T cell receptor beta chains below were found in one sample sequenced in a study of cytomegalovirus exposure and HLA in healthy donors. PCR employed 60 Vbeta and 13 Jbeta primers. Measured with immunoSEQ multiplex PCR; TCRdb has only the in-frame clones, and not every one. Of more than 85,000 clones in the sample, about 60% were seen once. The sequenced sample was PBMCs. All receptors derive from a human donor in good health.

This clone was detected a few times. The chain combines TRBV2 with TRBJ1-4, with a weak D call TRBD1 (6 bases). CDR3 length: 13 amino acids. Germline V gives CDR1 SNHLY, CDR2 FYNNEI. V gave up 6 bases and J gave up 11 bases, with 16 bases separating them. The CDR3 nucleotides read TGTGCCAGCAGGGACAGCCGGGTGGATAAACTGTTTTTT. This codes for CASRDSRVDKLFF.

The chain couples TRBV7-8 to TRBJ1-2; TRBD1 aligns across 8 bases. Losses at the gene ends were 3 bases for V and 3 bases for J; bases not matched to a gene: 6. This CDR3 comprises 15 residues. The germline CDR1 and CDR2 sequences are SGHVS and FQNEAQ. The CDR3 region has the DNA TGTGCCAGCAGCTTGGGACAGGCTGAATACTATGGCTACACCTTC. As protein: CASSLGQAEYYGYTF. Together with reference TRBV7-8 and TRBJ1-2, the CDR3 gives the full variable domain: GAGVSQSPRYKVAKRGQDVALRCDPISGHVSLFWYQQALGQGPEFLTYFQNEAQLDKSGLPSDRFFAERPEGSVSTLKIQRTQQEDSAVYLCASSLGQAEYYGYTFGSGTRLTVV.

The V call is TRBV2, the J call TRBJ1-2, with TRBD1 identical over 9 bases. After removal of 5 bases from V and 7 bases from J, the junction contained 14 bases not matched to a gene. From germline, CDR1 is SNHLY and CDR2 FYNNEI. This CDR3 is built from 16 residues. CDR3 sequence reads: CASSKDRGVLSAGYTF. CDR3 bases: TGTGCCAGCAGTAAGGACAGGGGTGTTCTTTCCGCTGGCTACACCTTC.

The V call is TRBV4-1, the J call TRBJ2-2, with 7 bases lining up with TRBD2. This CDR3 spans 20 amino acids. The germline CDR1 and CDR2 sequences are MGHRA and YSYEKL. The ends lost 3 bases at V and 1 base at J; junction bases unmatched: 17. This chain's CDR3 is CASSQHPLGRGLENTGELFF. The CDR3 DNA reads TGCGCCAGCAGCCAGCACCCCCTGGGGAGGGGTCTCGAGAACACCGGGGAGCTGTTTTTT.

The V call is TRBV7-8, the J call TRBJ1-2; 7 nucleotides line up with TRBD1. CDR1 is SGHVS, CDR2 FQNEAQ, per germline. The CDR3 consists of 14 residues. The ends lost 3 bases at V and 4 bases at J; junction bases unmatched: 5. CDR3: CASSLGQRPYGYTF. The CDR3 DNA follows: TGTGCCAGCAGCTTGGGACAGCGGCCCTATGGCTACACCTTC.

The chain recombines TRBV4-1 with TRBJ1-1, with 8 bases identical to TRBD1. Germline V gene sequence: CDR1 MGHRA, CDR2 YSYEKL. The V and J ends lost 2 bases and 2 bases, in that order; junction bases with no gene match: 13. The CDR3 extends over 18 amino acids. CDR3 protein: CASSQHAQGANLNTEAFF. CDR3 DNA: TGCGCCAGCAGCCAACACGCCCAGGGGGCTAACCTAAACACTGAAGCTTTCTTT.

The gene calls are TRBV25-1 and TRBJ2-7; no reliable D call. Looked up from germline, CDR1 is MGHDK and CDR2 is SYGVNS. The CDR3 is made up of 13 amino acids. The V gene lost 4 bases and the J gene lost 0 bases, with 7 bases spanning the gap. CDR3: CASSGRYSYEQYF. In nucleotides, the CDR3 is TGTGCCAGCAGTGGCCGGTACTCCTACGAGCAGTACTTC.

This clone was found a few times. The chain has TRBV5-4 and TRBJ1-2; D may be TRBD1 (6 bases). V lost 4 bases to trimming and J lost 3 bases, with 13 bases between them. Germline V lookup: CDR1 SGHNT, CDR2 YYREEE (reference sequence). The CDR3 is 14 residues long. DNA for the CDR3: TGTGCCAGCAGCCCGCGCCGACAGGACTATGGCTACACCTTC. Its translation is CASSPRRQDYGYTF. The full variable domain, with the rest looked up from reference TRBV5-4 and TRBJ1-2, is ETGVTQSPTHLIKTRGQQVTLRCSSQSGHNTVSWYQQALGQGPQFIFQYYREEENGRGNFPPRFSGLQFPNYSSELNVNALELDDSALYLCASSPRRQDYGYTFGSGTRLTVV.

This clone was seen a handful of times. The chain carries TRBV5-6 and TRBJ2-3, with D possibly matching TRBD2 (7 bases). The CDR3 is made up of 16 amino acids. V was clipped by 3 bases and J by 2 bases, with 16 bases between them. From germline, CDR1 is SGHDT and CDR2 YYEEEE. The CDR3 spells CASSSSAGHFTDTQYF. CDR3 DNA sequence: TGTGCCAGCAGCTCCTCAGCGGGACACTTCACAGATACGCAGTATTTT.

The chain joins TRBV2 to TRBJ2-7, with a tentative D call TRBD2 (5 bases). V lost 6 bases to trimming and J lost 1 base, with 10 bases between them. Germline CDR1 reads SNHLY; CDR2 reads FYNNEI. This CDR3 comprises 13 residues. In DNA, the CDR3 is TGTGCCAGCAGGATGGAGGATTCCTACGAGCAGTACTTC. This encodes CASRMEDSYEQYF.

This clone turned up a few times. The same CDR3 also results from other DNA sequences found in this sample. The chain recombines TRBV6-5 with TRBJ2-7, with D tentatively TRBD2 (5 bases). The V end lost 2 bases, the J end lost 3 bases, and 8 bases lay between the germline ends. CDR1 MNHEY and CDR2 SVGAGI come from the germline V gene. There are 13 residues in the CDR3. DNA for the CDR3: TGTGCCAGCAGTTACGGGCGGGTCTACGAGCAGTACTTC. Its protein product is CASSYGRVYEQYF.

This rearrangement joins TRBV28 to TRBJ2-1, with D unclear. This CDR3 is 14 amino acids long. The germline V gene has CDR1 MDHEN and CDR2 SYDVKM. The V gene lost 7 bases and the J gene lost 0 bases, with 10 bases spanning the gap. CDR3 coding DNA: TGTGCCAGCACTTTCCTGAGCTCCTACAATGAGCAGTTCTTC. Translation gives CASTFLSSYNEQFF.

The chain has TRBV5-1 and TRBJ1-6; D might be TRBD1 (5 bases). The CDR3 extends over 14 amino acids. The V and J ends lost 1 base and 10 bases respectively, with 12 bases between them. CDR1 and CDR2 (germline): SGHRS, YFSETQ. The CDR3 loop is CASSLLQGSSPLHF. The CDR3 DNA follows: TGCGCCAGCAGCTTGTTGCAGGGAAGCTCACCCCTCCACTTT.

V gene TRBV9 combines with J gene TRBJ2-1; D is uncertain. Trimming pared 4 bases from V and 5 bases from J, leaving 13 bases between. Germline V gene lookup returns CDR1 SGDLS and CDR2 YYNGEE. CDR3 length: 14 residues. CDR3: CASSSHDRDNEQFF. Here the CDR3 DNA reads TGTGCCAGCAGCTCGCACGACCGGGACAATGAGCAGTTCTTC.

This clone has a handful of counts. The rearrangement joins TRBV28 to TRBJ1-2, with D possibly TRBD1 on 5 matching bases. Trimming shortened V by 4 bases and J by 2 bases, and 20 bases separated the two germline ends. CDR3 size: 17 residues. From germline, CDR1 is MDHEN and CDR2 SYDVKM. The CDR3, as DNA: TGTGCCAGCAGTTCCAAACTACCTCTGGGGCCGAACTATGGCTACACCTTC. Translating it yields CASSSKLPLGPNYGYTF.

The V and J genes are TRBV29-1 and TRBJ2-7; a weak D match, TRBD1 (6 bases). The CDR3 is 11 amino acids. CDR1 and CDR2 (germline): SQVTM, ANQGSEA. The germline V and J ends were trimmed by 6 bases and 6 bases, with 12 bases remaining between them. Written as DNA, the CDR3 is TGCAGCGTAAAACAGGGTCTCGAGCAGTACTTC. It specifies CSVKQGLEQYF.